The entry below gives a single TCR beta chain sequence along with its context. These data are taken from a study of blood T cell repertoires in COVID-19. Background on the study: The study drew acute and convalescent COVID-19 samples from the United States, Italy and Spain.

In the original workflow: Amplifying reference gene primers gave estimates of nucleated cell counts. This table comes from immunoSEQ multiplex PCR, and its TCRdb copy is limited to in-frame clones, with some not included. D and trimming come from the DNA, and the V and J calls and clone size come from that table. The sample lists 51,000 or so clones; approximately 90% were seen once. This TCR derives from an older man with acute or convalescent COVID-19. Material for sequencing was peripheral blood.

CDR3 nucleotides: TGCGCCAGCAGCCTCCGCCTAGCGGGGGGGACGGTTTGGGATGAGCAGTTCTTC. Residues: CASSLRLAGGTVWDEQFF. V usage is TRBV4-1 and J usage is TRBJ2-1, with TRBD2 matching 12 bases. The germline V gene has CDR1 MGHRA and CDR2 YSYEKL. CDR3 length: 18 amino acids. V lost 4 bases, J lost 8 bases, and 15 bases stayed unmatched.